This T cell receptor beta chain was profiled in a study of blood T cell repertoires in COVID-19. Study details: Acute-phase and convalescent COVID-19 samples originated in the United States, Italy and Spain.

Germline V lookup: CDR1 MNHEY, CDR2 SVGEGT. The CDR3 has 13 amino acids. After removal of 7 bases from V and 4 bases from J, the junction contained 4 bases not matched to a gene. As processed by the authors: Nucleated cell number was recorded as an estimate derived from reference gene primer amplification. The table came from immunoSEQ multiplex PCR; TCRdb's copy has only in-frame clones and leaves some out. D and trimming were read from the DNA, whereas the V and J calls and clone size are those reported in that table. The profile shows about 150,000 clones, roughly four fifths of them singletons. By frequency in the sample, this clone is medium-sized.

The gene calls are TRBV6-2 or TRBV6-3 and TRBJ1-5; 7 positions match TRBD1. The clonotype originates from a woman aged 55-69 years with COVID-19, enrolled during active disease. Material: peripheral blood. In DNA form, the CDR3 reads TGTGCCAGCACCCCACAGGGGAATCAGCCCCAGCATTTT. Its protein product is CASTPQGNQPQHF.